The rows below give T cell receptor beta chains drawn from one sample of a study of OX40 agonist ivuxolimab in advanced cancers. Method: immunoSEQ multiplex PCR; TCRdb's copy keeps in-frame clones and lacks some. Of about 79,000 clones in the sample, approximately 85% were seen once. The sequencing here drew on CD4+ or CD8+ T cells sorted from blood, taken in a trial of the OX40 agonist ivuxolimab. The receptors stem from an adult with an advanced solid tumor such as melanoma, head and neck, liver or kidney cancer. CDR3s leave out the opening cysteine and the closing phenylalanine or tryptophan. The D gene is left open where the match is weak.

CDR3 | D | V
ASKNSLAADEQY | - | TRBV6-1
ASSGQGGSSDTIY | TRBD1 | TRBV28
ASSPLDTSYGYT | - | TRBV18
ASSLTTSDYNEQF | - | TRBV5-1
ASSLGAVSGNTIY | - | TRBV7-9
ASSLTGQTEAF | TRBD1 | TRBV5-1
AGGTGENYEQY | TRBD1 | TRBV28
ASSRDIRYGYT | - | TRBV18
ASSPVRGAPEAF | - | TRBV7-9
ASSSDLGIYEQY | - | TRBV7-2
ASSYKGHEQY | - | TRBV6-5
ASSLQGFGANVLT | - | TRBV4-2
ASTPDRVRSYYYEQY | TRBD1 | TRBV7-8
ASSLLVVGDEQF | - | TRBV5-1
ASSISTTDTQY | - | TRBV19
ASSLGPGQSPYEQY | - | TRBV27
ASGTGTGGEGGYT | TRBD1 | TRBV28
ASSERPRDYEQY | - | TRBV18
ASSPTGSNEQY | TRBD1 | TRBV19
ASSVGQGNEQY | TRBD1 | TRBV19
ASSFGAAQETQY | - | TRBV5-6
ASSRTGYYEQY | - | TRBV7-2
ASRRRPGTGVSYEQY | TRBD1 | TRBV11-2
AISESVGSWYEQY | - | TRBV10-3
ASSPSSAGGYNEQF | TRBD2 | TRBV7-2
ATLGGANEQF | - | TRBV15